There are a few counts of the clone carrying this TCR beta chain. The antigen is not known. This sample is drawn from a study of blood T cells in healthy people across ages. Through a sample-barcoded 5' primer and a J-beta primer mix, a second PCR was run for about 7 to 12 cycles. The template-switch adaptor was a 5' adaptor with 12 random nucleotides. It tagged each cDNA molecule. TCRdb reprocessed the 5' RACE reads with MiXCR, giving one entry per CDR3 protein. Found here are roughly 500,000 distinct CDR3 sequences, about 26% of them singletons; the top ten hold around 18%. Points from the study as a whole: It was not known whether donors were CMV positive (a possible confounder of expanded clonotype changes). Underestimates were what the diversity estimates from one million T cells were considered to be. With unsorted PBMCs, a conclusive comparison of naive versus antigen-experienced cells was not possible.

The sequenced material came from blood. The TCR originated in a woman in her seventies in good health.

CDR3 nucleotides: TGTGCCACCAGTGATTTGCAAGGTGGGCGGCATACGCAGTATTTT. This gives the protein CATSDLQGGRHTQYF. The chain links TRBV24-1 to TRBJ2-3; D uncertain. Between the trimmed V and J ends, which lost 0 bases and 7 bases, there was a span of 13 bases. The CDR3 is made up of 15 amino acids. Per germline, CDR1 KGHDR and CDR2 SFDVKD.